Listed below are T cell receptor beta chains from one sample, sequenced in a study of tumour-infiltrating T cells in Burkitt lymphoma. The data were produced by immunoSEQ multiplex PCR, yet TCRdb's version contains in-frame clones alone and is incomplete. The sample lists 5,000 to 7,000 clones, 8% to 10% seen once, with about 2% in the top ten. Sequenced input: tumor tissue. The origin of the receptors is a human donor with diffuse large B-cell lymphoma. CDR3s include the opening cysteine and the closing phenylalanine or tryptophan. D genes are given only for firm matches. Some rows have no size entry. The others give once, few or many, or a class for an expanded clone.

TRBJ1-3,TRBV28,.,TRBD1,TGTGCCAGCAGTCTCAGGGGGTATTTGGACACCATATATTTT,CASSLRGYLDTIYF
TRBJ2-2,TRBV29-1,few,TRBD2,TGCAGCGTTGAGGGTAGCGGGGGGCTGACCGGGGAGCTGTTTTTT,CSVEGSGGLTGELFF
TRBJ1-2,TRBV5-1,.,.,TGCGCCAGCAGCGCTCGAGGGGCTGGGGCCTATGGCTACACCTTC,CASSARGAGAYGYTF
TRBJ2-1,TRBV19,.,.,TGTGCCAGTAGTATGACTTCATCTGCTTACAATGAGCAGTTCTTC,CASSMTSSAYNEQFF
TRBJ1-4,TRBV11-1,few,.,TGTGCCAGCAGCTTAGCGACGGGTACAACTAATGAAAAACTGTTTTTT,CASSLATGTTNEKLFF
TRBJ1-2,TRBV6-5,few,TRBD1,TGTGCCAGCAGTGGACAGGGGGGGTTCCATGGCTACACCTTC,CASSGQGGFHGYTF
TRBJ2-6,TRBV19,few,TRBD1,TGTGCCAGTAGTATAGGTATAGGGGGCTTAGGGGCCAACGTCCTGACTTTC,CASSIGIGGLGANVLTF
TRBJ2-7,TRBV7-9,.,TRBD1,TGTGCCAGCAGCTTACCAGCGGGACAGGGGGCGGAGGAGCAGTACTTC,CASSLPAGQGAEEQYF
TRBJ2-5,TRBV2,few,TRBD2,TGTGCCAGCAGTGGGGGGAGGGGCCGGAGGACCCAGTACTTC,CASSGGRGRRTQYF
TRBJ1-5,TRBV19,.,.,TGTGCCACCCTAGCAGAGGGTTTCAATCAGCCCCAGCATTTT,CATLAEGFNQPQHF
TRBJ1-2,TRBV6-1,few,.,TGTGCCAGCAGTGAAGCGTTCTGGGTGGGAGTTTATGGCTACACCTTC,CASSEAFWVGVYGYTF
TRBJ1-2,TRBV7-6,few,.,TGTGCCAGCAGCTTAGGAATAAAGGGAGACTATGGCTACACCTTC,CASSLGIKGDYGYTF
TRBJ2-7,TRBV7-8,few,TRBD1,TGTGCCAGCAGCTTAGCAGGGACAGGGGGAAGCTACGAGCAGTACTTC,CASSLAGTGGSYEQYF
TRBJ2-5,TRBV7-8,few,TRBD2,TGTGCCAGCAGCTTAAAAGGGGCGGGGGTGACCCAGTACTTC,CASSLKGAGVTQYF
TRBJ1-1,TRBV2,.,.,TGTGCCAGTTGGGGCCCTCCACCGAACACTGAAGCTTTCTTT,CASWGPPPNTEAFF
TRBJ2-7,TRBV6-4,.,TRBD1,TGTGCCAGCATTGAGGGACAGCGGTACTACGAGCAGTACTTC,CASIEGQRYYEQYF
TRBJ1-2,TRBV6-6,.,.,TGTGCCAGCAGTTACTCCTTCACAGCCGATGGCTACACCTTC,CASSYSFTADGYTF
TRBJ1-5,TRBV21-1,.,.,TGTGCCCCCATCCGGGTGCGCAATCAGCCCCAGCATTTT,CAPIRVRNQPQHF
TRBJ1-2,TRBV7-9,few,TRBD1,TGTGCCAGCAGCTTAGGATGGGACAGGGTTTATACTAACTATGGCTACACCTTC,CASSLGWDRVYTNYGYTF
TRBJ1-3,TRBV6-5,.,.,TGTGCCAGCAGCCGAGGTGGAAACACCATATATTTT,CASSRGGNTIYF
TRBJ1-2,TRBV19,.,.,TGTGCCAGTAGTATAGATCCAGGGACTAACTATGGCTACACCTTC,CASSIDPGTNYGYTF
TRBJ2-5,TRBV18,few,.,TGTGCCAGCTCACTGTGGACCTCCGGCCTCGAAGAGACCCAGTACTTC,CASSLWTSGLEETQYF
TRBJ1-4,TRBV6-6,.,.,TGTGCCAGCAGTAAGATCAGCCCAACTAATGAAAAACTGTTTTTT,CASSKISPTNEKLFF
TRBJ1-1,TRBV5-1,.,TRBD1,TGCGCCAGCAGCTTCGGACAGGTGAACACTGAAGCTTTCTTT,CASSFGQVNTEAFF
TRBJ2-3,TRBV28,.,.,TGTGCCAGCAGCCCAGACTGGGAGCCAGATACGCAGTATTTT,CASSPDWEPDTQYF
TRBJ2-3,TRBV10-1,few,TRBD2,TGCGCCAGCAGTGAGTCGCTAGCGGGGAGCACAGATACGCAGTATTTT,CASSESLAGSTDTQYF
TRBJ1-5,TRBV7-2,.,.,TGTGCCAGCAGCTTAAATGCGAATCAGCCCCAGCATTTT,CASSLNANQPQHF
TRBJ2-3,TRBV7-9,few,TRBD2,TGTGCCAGCAGCTTTGGACTAGCGGGGCGCACAGATACGCAGTATTTT,CASSFGLAGRTDTQYF
TRBJ2-5,TRBV15,.,TRBD1,TGTGCCACCAGCAGAGAGACAGGGTCCGGGGAGACCCAGTACTTC,CATSRETGSGETQYF
TRBJ1-2,TRBV9,few,.,TGTGCCAGCAGCCCCGGGGGCTATGGCTACACCTTC,CASSPGGYGYTF
TRBJ1-2,TRBV4-1,.,TRBD1,TGCGCCAGCAGCCATCGCGCGACAGGGTCTAACTATGGCTACACCTTC,CASSHRATGSNYGYTF
TRBJ2-2,TRBV10-3,large,TRBD1,TGTGCCATCAGCCCGGGACAGGGCACCACCGGGGAGCTGTTTTTT,CAISPGQGTTGELFF
TRBJ2-7,TRBV18,.,TRBD1,TGTGCCAGCTCACCACGACAGGGCTCCTACGAGCAGTACTTC,CASSPRQGSYEQYF
TRBJ1-1,TRBV6-5,few,.,TGTGCCAGCACCGTGGTACTGGGGGCTAGGACTGAAGCTTTCTTT,CASTVVLGARTEAFF
TRBJ1-1,TRBV7-9,few,.,TGTGCCAGCAGCTTAATGGGGCCGAACACTGAAGCTTTCTTT,CASSLMGPNTEAFF
TRBJ1-1,TRBV7-7,few,.,TGTGCCAGCAGCTCAGAATACCAAAAAGCTTTCTTT,CASSSEYQKAFF
TRBJ2-3,TRBV5-1,.,.,TGCGCCAGCAGCTTGCAGGGGCCCGTCGCAGATACGCAGTATTTT,CASSLQGPVADTQYF
TRBJ1-1,TRBV10-3,few,.,TGTGCCGGCGGAGATGGGAACACTGAAGCTTTCTTT,CAGGDGNTEAFF
TRBJ2-7,TRBV7-2,few,TRBD2,TGTGCCAGCAGCCCCTCCGGCGGACTAGAGGACGAGCAGTACTTC,CASSPSGGLEDEQYF
TRBJ2-6,TRBV28,few,.,TGTGCCAGCAGTTTAGAGGACAGTCAGGTGGGGGCCAACGTCCTGACTTTC,CASSLEDSQVGANVLTF
TRBJ1-1,TRBV19,.,.,TGTGCCAGTAGTCCTACTAGGGGTAAAACTGAAGCTTTCTTT,CASSPTRGKTEAFF
TRBJ1-1,TRBV2,.,TRBD1,TGTGCCAGAGAGGGACAGGGGGATGCTGAAGCTTTCTTT,CAREGQGDAEAFF
TRBJ1-5,TRBV2,few,TRBD1,TGTGCCAGCAGTGTCGGACAGGGTAATCAGCCCCAGCATTTT,CASSVGQGNQPQHF
TRBJ2-7,TRBV7-9,.,.,TGTGCCAGCAGCCTACAGGGGGGGGACGAGCAGTACTTC,CASSLQGGDEQYF
TRBJ2-2,TRBV10-1,.,.,TGCGCCAGCGGTTCGTCGGGTAACACCGGGGAGCTGTTTTTT,CASGSSGNTGELFF
TRBJ1-5,TRBV9,few,.,TGTGCCAGCAGCGCTACAGGGAATAGCAATCAGCCCCAGCATTTT,CASSATGNSNQPQHF
TRBJ2-7,TRBV6-1,.,TRBD2,TGTGCCAGCAGTTCCCGACTAGCGGGGGGCTACGAGCAGTACTTC,CASSSRLAGGYEQYF
TRBJ1-3,TRBV18,.,.,TGTGCCAGCTCACCATGGTGGACCGGGTCGCGTGGAAACACCATATATTTT,CASSPWWTGSRGNTIYF
TRBJ1-6,TRBV9,few,.,TGTGCCAGCAGCGTAGTCCCGAATTCACCCCTCCACTTT,CASSVVPNSPLHF
TRBJ1-1,TRBV7-2,few,TRBD1,TGTGCCAGCAGCTACAGGGGGCTGAACACTGAAGCTTTCTTT,CASSYRGLNTEAFF